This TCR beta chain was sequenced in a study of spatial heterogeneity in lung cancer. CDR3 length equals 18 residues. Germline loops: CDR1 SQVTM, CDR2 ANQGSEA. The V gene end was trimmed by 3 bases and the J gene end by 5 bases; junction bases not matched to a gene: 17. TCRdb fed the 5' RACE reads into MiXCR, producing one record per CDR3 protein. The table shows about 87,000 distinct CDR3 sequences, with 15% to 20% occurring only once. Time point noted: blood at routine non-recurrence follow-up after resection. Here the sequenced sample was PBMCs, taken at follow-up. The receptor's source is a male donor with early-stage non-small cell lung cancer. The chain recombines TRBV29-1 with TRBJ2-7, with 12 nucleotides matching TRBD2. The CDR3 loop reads CSVDYSGLAGGPGDEQYF. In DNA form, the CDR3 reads TGCAGCGTTGATTACTCTGGCCTAGCGGGAGGGCCGGGGGACGAGCAGTACTTC.